These 20 T cell receptor beta chains originate from one sample sequenced in a study of identical twins (dated by TCRdb to the mid-2010s). The method behind the library was 5' RACE. Sequencing relied on an Illumina HiSeq 2000. The public sequencing data were trimmed at Q25 with fastp and processed into clonotypes with MiXCR by TCRdb, which kept only in-frame beta chains. Each CDR3 protein appears once, grouped with its most common genes and DNA. The sample data list about 240,000 distinct CDR3 sequences, and about 13% of these were observed just once. In total, the top ten clones hold about 4.1% of the sample. This same sample was also taken into another study, of yellow fever vaccine responses in identical twins.

The sample comprised memory (CD45RO+) T cells sorted from blood. The cell subset or site label for this specimen denotes: CD45RO+ enriched T cells. These receptors originate from a woman aged 18-29 years in good health.

The J gene is TRBJ2-7, the V gene TRBV5-1; 12 positions agree with TRBD1. CDR1 SGHRS and CDR2 YFSETQ come from the germline V gene. The CDR3 is 16 residues long. V lost 0 bases to trimming and J lost 6 bases; unmatched junction nucleotides: 7. The CDR3 nucleotides read TGCGCCAGCAGCTTGGGCCCGGGACAGGGGGCTGGCGAGCAGTACTTC. This sequence encodes CASSLGPGQGAGEQYF. Combining the CDR3 with reference TRBV5-1 and TRBJ2-7 gives the whole variable domain KAGVTQTPRYLIKTRGQQVTLSCSPISGHRSVSWYQQTPGQGLQFLFEYFSETQRNKGNFPGRFSGRQFSNSRSEMNVSTLELGDSALYLCASSLGPGQGAGEQYFGPGTRLTVT.

This clonotype has only a few counts. The chain uses TRBV24-1 and TRBJ2-3; the D gene is possibly TRBD1 (5 bases). The CDR3 has 15 residues. Germline V lookup: CDR1 KGHDR, CDR2 SFDVKD. V lost 7 bases to trimming and J lost 3 bases, with 16 bases between them. The CDR3 sequence: CATSTLSAGTDTQYF. CDR3 in DNA: TGTGCCACCAGCACACTCTCCGCAGGGACAGATACGCAGTATTTT.

This rearrangement joins TRBV24-1 to TRBJ2-3, with a weak D call TRBD1 (6 bases). The CDR3 loop spans 16 amino acids. The V and J ends lost 1 base and 0 bases respectively, with 10 bases between them. CDR1 KGHDR and CDR2 SFDVKD come from the germline V gene. CDR3 residues: CATSDLTGYSTDTQYF. The CDR3 nucleotides are TGTGCCACCAGTGATTTAACAGGGTATAGCACAGATACGCAGTATTTT.

This clonotype was detected ten times or more. The J gene is TRBJ1-5, the V gene TRBV7-2; 9 bases map to TRBD1. CDR1 is SGHTA, CDR2 FQGNSA, per germline. The CDR3 is 16 residues long. After removal of 5 bases from V and 0 bases from J, the junction contained 5 bases not matched to a gene. The CDR3 loop is CASSPGTGPSNQPQHF. CDR3 nucleotides: TGTGCCAGCAGCCCAGGGACAGGGCCTAGCAATCAGCCCCAGCATTTT.

The gene calls are TRBV20-1 and TRBJ2-1, with TRBD2 identical over 13 bases. Germline loops: CDR1 DFQATT, CDR2 SNEGSKA (reference sequence). Trimming at V came to 6 bases and at J to 9 bases, leaving 11 bases not matched to a gene. The CDR3 is 15 residues long. CDR3 loop: CSAKGGLAGFREQFF. CDR3 nucleotide sequence: TGCAGTGCCAAAGGGGGACTAGCGGGGTTTCGTGAGCAGTTCTTC.

The genes are TRBV27 and TRBJ2-3; 14 bases agree with TRBD2. J was trimmed by 4 bases and V by 5 bases; bases with no gene match: 8. The CDR3 consists of 17 residues. CDR1 and CDR2 from the germline V gene are MNHEY and SMNVEV (reference sequence). The CDR3 DNA reads as TGTGCCAGCAGTCCATTGGGACTAGCGGGGGTGGCAGATACGCAGTATTTT. As protein: CASSPLGLAGVADTQYF.

This clonotype was observed at least ten times. The chain employs TRBV7-9 and TRBJ1-2; a possible D gene is TRBD1 (5 bases). Trimming left V 4 bases short and J 1 base short, with 7 bases between. CDR1 and CDR2 from the germline V gene are SEHNR and FQNEAQ (reference sequence). This CDR3 comprises 13 residues. In DNA, the CDR3 is TGTGCCAGCAGCTCCGACAGTAACTATGGCTACACCTTC. It is translated as CASSSDSNYGYTF.

V and J are TRBV14 and TRBJ2-2; D remains ambiguous. The V gene's germline CDR1 is SGHDN and CDR2 FVKESK. This CDR3 is 14 amino acids long. V was clipped by 2 bases and J by 8 bases, with 12 bases between them. The CDR3 region is CASSQLRALGELFF. For the CDR3, the DNA is TGTGCCAGCAGCCAATTACGGGCCCTAGGGGAGCTGTTTTTT.

This clonotype was seen a handful of times. This chain connects TRBV4-3 to TRBJ2-1; D perhaps matches TRBD2 (6 bases). CDR3 length: 13 residues. Germline-derived CDR1 and CDR2 are LGHNA and YSLEER. V was cut by 2 bases and J by 9 bases, with 11 bases left in between. CDR3 sequence reads: CASSQSLATEQFF. The CDR3 DNA sequence: TGCGCCAGCAGCCAATCCCTAGCGACTGAGCAGTTCTTC.

The J gene is TRBJ2-4, the V gene TRBV18; D call uncertain. The CDR3 spans 14 residues. With 2 bases removed from V and 2 bases from J, the gap between germline ends came to 7 bases. Germline CDR1 KGHSH, CDR2 LQKENI. CDR3 region: CASSPGSTKNIQYF. The DNA for the CDR3 is TGTGCCAGCTCACCAGGTAGCACCAAAAACATTCAGTACTTC.

This chain connects TRBV12-3 or TRBV12-4 to TRBJ1-5; D may be TRBD1 (5 bases). V was pared by 8 bases and J by 4 bases, with 15 bases between. This CDR3 is 14 amino acids long. CDR3 sequence reads: CASGGTGGNQPQHF. CDR3 sequence (DNA): TGTGCCAGCGGAGGTACAGGAGGAAATCAGCCCCAGCATTTT.

This clonotype came up a few times. This rearrangement joins TRBV6-1 to TRBJ2-5; TRBD2 agrees at 13 bases. The V segment lost 6 bases and the J segment 6 bases; nucleotides outside the gene matches: 10. CDR3 length: 16 amino acids. Germline CDR1 and CDR2: MNHNS and SASEGT. This CDR3 is CASRGTGLAGVQTQYF. CDR3 coding DNA: TGTGCCAGCAGGGGAACTGGACTAGCGGGAGTACAGACCCAGTACTTC.

The chain has TRBV4-2 and TRBJ1-2; TRBD1 is a possible D gene (5 bases). Trimming shortened V by 0 bases and J by 1 base, and 9 bases separated the two germline ends. Germline CDR1 LGHNA, CDR2 YNFKEQ. The CDR3 has 15 residues. CDR3 sequence: CASSQDQRGNYGYTF. The CDR3 DNA reads TGTGCCAGCAGCCAAGATCAGAGGGGTAACTATGGCTACACCTTC.

The V and J genes are TRBV7-2 and TRBJ1-2, with 10 bases identical to TRBD1. This CDR3 has 12 residues. Germline CDR1 and CDR2: SGHTA and FQGNSA. V trimming: 8 bases; J trimming: 8 bases; junction bases outside the gene matches: 5. CDR3 sequence reads: CASSDRGLGYTF. CDR3 nucleotides: TGTGCCAGCTCCGACAGGGGGCTAGGCTACACCTTC.

This clonotype was counted at least ten times. The chain carries TRBV7-3 and TRBJ2-2; D is perhaps TRBD1 or TRBD2 (5 bases each). Germline CDR1 SGHTA, CDR2 FQGTGA. The CDR3 extends over 14 amino acids. Trimming stripped 5 bases from V and 5 bases from J, with 12 bases between. The CDR3 reads CASSRDVGTGELFF. For the CDR3, the DNA is TGTGCCAGCAGCCGGGACGTGGGGACCGGGGAGCTGTTTTTT.

This clonotype was picked up a small number of times. This rearrangement joins TRBV7-3 to TRBJ1-4, with TRBD1 matching over 8 bases. CDR1 and CDR2 (germline): SGHTA, FQGTGA. The V and J ends lost 5 bases and 8 bases, in that order; junction bases with no gene match: 10. The CDR3 length is 15 residues. In nucleotides, the CDR3 is TGTGCCAGCAGCCTCCGGACAGGGATAAACGAAAAACTGTTTTTT. Encoded protein: CASSLRTGINEKLFF.

This clonotype has a handful of counts. The rearrangement uses TRBV20-1 and TRBJ2-7, with D maybe TRBD2 (6 bases). There are 14 residues in the CDR3. Trimming pared 4 bases from V and 1 base from J, leaving 14 bases between. Germline V gene data show CDR1 as DFQATT and CDR2 as SNEGSKA (reference sequence). The DNA for the CDR3 is TGCAGTGCTACGAATATTGCGGGATCCTACGAGCAGTACTTC. Its translation is CSATNIAGSYEQYF.

This clonotype showed up many times. V is TRBV20-1 and J is TRBJ1-1; 7 bases align to TRBD1. The CDR3 is made up of 13 amino acids. V lost 3 bases to trimming and J lost 4 bases; unmatched junction nucleotides: 5. Germline-derived CDR1 and CDR2 are DFQATT and SNEGSKA (reference sequence). The CDR3 coding sequence is TGCAGTGCTAGGGGGAGGGGGCCCACTGAAGCTTTCTTT. Protein: CSARGRGPTEAFF.

This clonotype was seen at least ten times. The rearrangement uses TRBV29-1 and TRBJ2-3; 11 bases match TRBD2. Trimming at V came to 6 bases and at J to 2 bases, leaving 7 bases not matched to a gene. The CDR3 runs to 15 residues. CDR1 and CDR2 from the germline V gene are SQVTM and ANQGSEA. The CDR3 spells CSVILTSGDTDTQYF. The CDR3, as DNA: TGCAGCGTCATCCTGACTAGCGGGGACACAGATACGCAGTATTTT.

This clonotype was detected a few times. V and J are TRBV6-1 and TRBJ2-2, with TRBD1 identical over 8 bases. Germline V CDR1 and CDR2: MNHNS, SASEGT. The CDR3 has 15 residues. The trim removed 6 bases at V and 4 bases at J, leaving 7 bases unmatched. The CDR3 DNA is TGTGCCAGCAGATCCGGACAGGGTGGCACCGGGGAGCTGTTTTTT. Amino acid sequence: CASRSGQGGTGELFF.